Shown below are 14 T cell receptor beta chains from a single sample sequenced in a study of T cell responses to AZD1222 COVID-19 vaccine. TCRdb keeps only in-frame clones here, not all; method: immunoSEQ multiplex PCR. Here the sample spans about 200,000 clones, about 86% being singletons. The starting material was peripheral blood, obtained on day 0 of AZD1222 vaccination. These receptors all come from an adult in good health.

The chain couples TRBV6-5 to TRBJ1-2; D not resolved. The length of the CDR3 is 14 residues. Germline-derived CDR1 and CDR2 are MNHEY and SVGAGI. V was trimmed by 0 bases and J by 5 bases, leaving 10 bases between them. The CDR3 protein is CASSYSARGYGYTF. In DNA, the CDR3 is TGTGCCAGCAGTTACTCAGCCCGGGGATATGGCTACACCTTC.

This chain connects TRBV7-2 to TRBJ2-7; TRBD2 is a possible D gene (5 bases). This CDR3 comprises 17 residues. V was shortened by 6 bases and J by 4 bases, with 25 bases between the two germline ends. CDR1 is SGHTA and CDR2 is FQGNSA in the germline V gene. CDR3 in DNA: TGTGCCAGCAGACCCCCCCGGTTCGGGGAGAAAACTTACGAGCAGTACTTC. It encodes CASRPPRFGEKTYEQYF.

The chain has TRBV6-2 or TRBV6-3 and TRBJ1-2; 8 bases map to TRBD1. The CDR3 has 15 residues. Germline V gene data show CDR1 as MNHEY and CDR2 as SVGEGT. J lost 6 bases, V lost 2 bases, and 8 bases had no gene match. The CDR3 sequence is CASSYPLGQDDGYTF. CDR3 nucleotides: TGTGCCAGCAGTTACCCACTGGGACAGGACGATGGCTACACCTTC.

The chain couples TRBV21-1 to TRBJ2-7; whether TRBD2, the table's D call, matches the DNA was not checked. TRBV21-1 is a recognized pseudogene. CDR3 length: 15 residues. The DNA for the CDR3 is TGTGCCAGCAGCACCTTAGCGGGGGGTCCCTACGAGCAGTACTTC. It codes for CASSTLAGGPYEQYF.

V and J are TRBV5-1 and TRBJ2-7, with 9 bases identical to TRBD1. The J segment lost 2 bases and the V segment lost 4 bases, leaving 4 bases of the junction unmatched. There are 14 residues in the CDR3. Germline V gene data show CDR1 as SGHRS and CDR2 as YFSETQ. CDR3 region: CASSPDRGPYEQYF. CDR3 sequence (DNA): TGCGCCAGCAGCCCGGACAGGGGTCCCTACGAGCAGTACTTC.

This chain joins TRBV13 and TRBJ2-3; 8 nucleotides agree with TRBD1. This CDR3 has 16 residues. V dropped 0 bases and J dropped 4; count of bases not matched to a gene: 6. Germline assignment: CDR1 PRHDT and CDR2 FYEKMQ (reference sequence). The CDR3 here is CASSLGRGTGADTQYF. Written as DNA, the CDR3 is TGTGCCAGCAGCTTAGGCAGGGGGACAGGCGCAGATACGCAGTATTTT.

V usage is TRBV5-4 and J usage is TRBJ2-1, with 7 bases aligning to TRBD2. The V gene end was trimmed by 4 bases and the J gene end by 7 bases; junction bases not matched to a gene: 14. The germline gives CDR1 SGHNT, CDR2 YYREEE (reference sequence). The CDR3 loop spans 16 amino acids. CDR3 in DNA: TGTGCCAGCAGCCCCCGCCGGAGCGGGGCCTGGAATGAGCAGTTCTTC. Amino acids: CASSPRRSGAWNEQFF.

The CDR3 loop is CASRSSGGGELFF. Written as DNA, the CDR3 is TGTGCCAGCCGTTCCTCTGGGGGCGGGGAGCTGTTTTTT. The chain combines TRBV6-5 with TRBJ2-2, with D perhaps being TRBD1 or TRBD2 (5 bases each). V lost 8 bases and J 7 bases, leaving 14 bases between the germline ends. Germline CDR1 reads MNHEY; CDR2 reads SVGAGI. This CDR3 has 13 amino acids.

This clone came up a few times. The chain combines TRBV14 with TRBJ2-7; TRBD2 matches 12 bases. This CDR3 is 12 amino acids long. Germline values: CDR1 SGHDN, CDR2 FVKESK. V lost 8 bases, J lost 4 bases, and 0 bases stayed unmatched. CDR3: CASGLAGYEQYF. The CDR3 coding sequence is TGTGCCAGCGGACTAGCGGGGTACGAGCAGTACTTC.

This rearrangement joins TRBV6-5 to TRBJ2-1; TRBD1 might be the D (5 bases). Germline CDR1 reads MNHEY; CDR2 reads SVGAGI. V lost 6 bases and J lost 10, with 10 bases in between. The CDR3 totals 11 residues. CDR3 residues: CASSRQREQFF. CDR3 nucleotides: TGTGCCAGCAGCAGACAGAGAGAGCAGTTCTTC.

CDR3 in DNA: TGTGCCTGGGGATCTCGGGGAGGGGGATCCTCCCGGTACTTC. Its protein is CAWGSRGGGSSRYF. V usage is TRBV30 and J usage is TRBJ2-7; D possibly corresponds to TRBD2 (7 bases). The CDR3 covers 14 residues. Germline CDR1 and CDR2: GTSNPN and SVGIG (reference sequence). Trimming removed 5 bases from V and 12 bases from J, with 26 bases in between.

V gene TRBV6-5 combines with J gene TRBJ2-7, with 13 bases identical to TRBD2. V shed 6 bases, J shed 6 bases, and the junction held 5 bases outside the gene matches. This CDR3 has 14 residues. Germline CDR1 MNHEY, CDR2 SVGAGI. In DNA, the CDR3 is TGTGCCAGCAGAGGACTAGCGGGGGCAGGCGAGCAGTACTTC. Translating it yields CASRGLAGAGEQYF.

The CDR3 sequence is CASSGRSGELFF. The CDR3, as DNA: TGTGCCAGCAGCGGCCGTAGCGGGGAGCTGTTTTTT. The rearrangement joins TRBV11-3 to TRBJ2-2; D call uncertain. CDR3 length: 12 residues. The V and J ends lost 5 bases and 7 bases respectively, with 8 bases between them. From germline, CDR1 is SGHNT and CDR2 YENEEA.

The V and J genes are TRBV7-2 and TRBJ2-7, with 8 bases lining up with TRBD2. The germline gives CDR1 SGHTA, CDR2 FQGNSA. This CDR3 has 13 amino acids. Trimming removed 5 bases from V and 3 bases from J; junction bases left unmatched: 3. The CDR3 DNA reads as TGTGCCAGCAGCATTAGCGGGGACTACGAGCAGTACTTC. It specifies CASSISGDYEQYF.